One sample yielded the 32 T cell receptor beta chains listed below, sequenced in a study of radiation and T cells in renal cell carcinoma. Sample time point: blood 2 weeks post-SBRT. Noted treatment: 15 Gy SBRT to primary tumor, nephrectomy 4 weeks later. Method: immunoSEQ multiplex PCR; TCRdb's copy keeps in-frame clones and lacks some. The sample contains tens of thousands of clones, around three quarters of which appear only once. The sample in question was blood, obtained from a patient whose treatment included radiotherapy and nephrectomy. All receptors come from a man in his sixties with renal cell carcinoma.

The chain combines TRBV7-6 with TRBJ2-5; D is possibly TRBD1 (6 bases). Germline values: CDR1 SGHVS, CDR2 FNYEAQ. CDR3 size: 13 residues. The V and J ends lost 1 base and 4 bases respectively, with 7 bases between them. CDR3 nucleotide sequence: TGTGCCAGCAGCTTAGAACAGGGAGAGACCCAGTACTTC. Encoded protein: CASSLEQGETQYF.

The V call is TRBV27, the J call TRBJ1-6, with D unresolved. Trimming removed 3 bases at V and 6 bases at J, with 9 bases between. The CDR3 spans 14 residues. CDR1 and CDR2 (germline): MNHEY, SMNVEV (reference sequence). CDR3 region: CASSFPQLNSPLHF. In DNA, the CDR3 is TGTGCCAGCAGTTTCCCTCAGCTTAATTCACCCCTCCACTTT.

This clone was counted once. The chain carries TRBV5-1 and TRBJ2-1, with 16 bases aligning to TRBD2. Germline V gene sequence: CDR1 SGHRS, CDR2 YFSETQ. J was trimmed by 2 bases and V by 4 bases; bases with no gene match: 3. The CDR3 has 17 residues. DNA of the CDR3: TGCGCCAGCAGCCCGGGGACTAGCGGGGGGGCCTACAATGAGCAGTTCTTC. It translates to CASSPGTSGGAYNEQFF.

This clone was detected only a few times. V gene TRBV6-5 combines with J gene TRBJ2-7; D is unresolved. The V end was cut by 2 bases, the J end by 0 bases, with 5 bases between. The germline CDR1 and CDR2 sequences are MNHEY and SVGAGI. This CDR3 is 13 amino acids long. The CDR3 DNA reads as TGTGCCAGCAGTTACAGGGCCTCCTACGAGCAGTACTTC. Encoded protein: CASSYRASYEQYF.

This clone was found once. This rearrangement joins TRBV19 to TRBJ1-1; D remains unclear. Germline lookup yields CDR1 LNHDA and CDR2 SQIVND (reference sequence). This CDR3 has 16 amino acids. Trimming shortened V by 3 bases and J by 0 bases, and 14 bases separated the two germline ends. As DNA, the CDR3 is TGTGCCAGTAGTATTTCTAGGGTCCTCATGAACACTGAAGCTTTCTTT. Encoded protein: CASSISRVLMNTEAFF.

The chain links TRBV11-3 to TRBJ2-3; the match to TRBD1 covers 7 bases. The CDR3 is made up of 15 amino acids. Losses at the gene ends were 5 bases for V and 0 bases for J; bases not matched to a gene: 5. CDR1 is SGHNT and CDR2 is YENEEA in the germline V gene. CDR3: CASSPRDRSTDTQYF. The CDR3 coding sequence is TGTGCCAGCAGCCCCAGGGACAGAAGCACAGATACGCAGTATTTT.

In this sample, this clone turned up a few times. An end of the junction does not agree with germline; a read error may underlie this. CDR3 protein: CASSPLAGVVEQYF. In DNA form, the CDR3 reads TGTGCCAGCTCTCCACTAGCGGGGGTTGTGGAGCAGTACTTC. This rearrangement joins TRBV18 to TRBJ2-7; 11 positions agree with TRBD2. CDR3 length: 14 amino acids. The V gene's germline CDR1 is KGHSH and CDR2 LQKENI.

This clone was counted a single time. The V call is TRBV9, the J call TRBJ2-5; D call uncertain. The V gene lost 3 bases and the J gene lost 5 bases, with 14 bases spanning the gap. This CDR3 region has 14 residues. Germline V CDR1 and CDR2: SGDLS, YYNGEE. Here the CDR3 DNA reads TGTGCCAGCAGCGAACACCCCCTAAGGGAGACCCAGTACTTC. It is translated as CASSEHPLRETQYF.

The gene calls are TRBV6-5 and TRBJ1-1; no clear D gene. This CDR3 comprises 11 residues. V was pared by 6 bases and J by 1 base, with 3 bases between. Germline V gives CDR1 MNHEY, CDR2 SVGAGI. Here the CDR3 reads CASRRNTEAFF. CDR3 DNA: TGTGCCAGCAGACGGAACACTGAAGCTTTCTTT.

This chain joins TRBV9 and TRBJ2-1; perhaps TRBD2 as D (6 bases). This CDR3 region has 15 residues. V was cut by 0 bases and J by 7 bases, with 14 bases left in between. CDR1 and CDR2 (germline): SGDLS, YYNGEE. DNA for the CDR3: TGTGCCAGCAGCGTAGGGTGGGGGGAATCGAATGAGCAGTTCTTC. Encoded protein: CASSVGWGESNEQFF.

This chain uses TRBV7-7 with TRBJ2-2; possible D gene TRBD2, 5 bases. Trimming left V 2 bases short and J 0 bases short, with 16 bases between. There are 18 residues in the CDR3. The V gene's germline CDR1 is SSHAT and CDR2 FNYEAQ (reference sequence). The CDR3 coding sequence is TGTGCCAGCAGCTTATTTAGTCAGGACTCCGCGAACACCGGGGAGCTGTTTTTT. Residues: CASSLFSQDSANTGELFF.

This clone has a handful of counts. The chain uses TRBV16 and TRBJ2-7; D gene unclear. The CDR3 totals 14 residues. The V gene lost 1 base and the J gene lost 2 bases, with 9 bases spanning the gap. The germline V gene has CDR1 KGHSY and CDR2 FQNENV. DNA of the CDR3: TGTGCCAGCAGCCAATATAACAGTGCCTACGAGCAGTACGTC. It codes for CASSQYNSAYEQYV.

The rearrangement uses TRBV4-2 and TRBJ1-2, with D uncertain. CDR3 length equals 14 residues. Trimming pared 1 base from V and 4 bases from J, leaving 10 bases between. Germline lookup yields CDR1 LGHNA and CDR2 YNFKEQ. CDR3 bases: TGTGCCAGCAGCCAAGTCGGGCAGACCTATGGCTACACCTTC. Protein sequence: CASSQVGQTYGYTF.

J is TRBJ2-2 and V is TRBV10-2, with 7 bases aligning to TRBD2. The CDR3 runs 13 residues. Per germline, CDR1 WSHSY and CDR2 SAAADI. Trimming cost V 7 bases and J 2 bases; bases outside gene matches: 1. Here the CDR3 DNA reads TGCGCCAGCACTAGCGGAAACACCGGGGAGCTGTTTTTT. Translated, it gives CASTSGNTGELFF.

The table lists this clone with a count of one. The chain combines TRBV10-1 with TRBJ2-3; D gene ambiguous. The CDR3 is made up of 11 amino acids. Trimming removed 8 bases from V and 5 bases from J, with 8 bases in between. Germline-derived CDR1 and CDR2 are WNHNN and SYGVQD (reference sequence). CDR3 amino acids: CASRSGDTQYF. CDR3 sequence (DNA): TGCGCCAGCCGCTCGGGAGATACGCAGTATTTT.

This clone was seen just once. V and J are TRBV9 and TRBJ1-1; 11 bases fit TRBD1. Looked up from germline, CDR1 is SGDLS and CDR2 is YYNGEE. The CDR3 has 15 amino acids. The trim removed 4 bases at V and 3 bases at J, leaving 5 bases unmatched. CDR3 residues: CASSPWDRGDTEAFF. The CDR3 DNA reads as TGTGCCAGCAGCCCCTGGGACAGGGGGGACACTGAAGCTTTCTTT. Full variable domain (outside the CDR3, taken from reference TRBV9 and TRBJ1-1): DSGVTQTPKHLITATGQRVTLRCSPRSGDLSVYWYQQSLDQGLQFLIQYYNGEERAKGNILERFSAQQFPDLHSELNLSSLELGDSALYFCASSPWDRGDTEAFFGQGTRLTVV.

This clone occurred once. The chain employs TRBV19 and TRBJ2-5; D uncertain. V was cut by 9 bases and J by 5 bases, with 13 bases left in between. Germline V gene sequence: CDR1 LNHDA, CDR2 SQIVND (reference sequence). CDR3 length equals 12 residues. The CDR3 bases are TGTGCCAGCTCGGACGTCCAGGAGACCCAGTACTTC. It codes for CASSDVQETQYF.

Here the CDR3 DNA reads TGTGCCAGTAGTAGGGGTGACACAGATACGCAGTATTTT. Its translation: CASSRGDTDTQYF. The genes are TRBV19 and TRBJ2-3; D gene ambiguous. The CDR3 loop spans 13 amino acids. The V gene lost 4 bases and the J gene lost 2 bases, with 7 bases spanning the gap. Germline V gene data show CDR1 as LNHDA and CDR2 as SQIVND (reference sequence).

The chain combines TRBV7-7 with TRBJ2-1; D not resolved. This CDR3 is 13 amino acids long. The germline gives CDR1 SSHAT, CDR2 FNYEAQ (reference sequence). Trimming took 3 bases from V and 6 from J, leaving 9 bases between them. The DNA for the CDR3 is TGTGCCAGCAGCTTGCTTATGGGCAATGAGCAGTTCTTC. Its translation: CASSLLMGNEQFF.

This chain joins TRBV30 and TRBJ2-2; D could derive from TRBD1 or TRBD2 (6 bases each). The CDR3 spans 15 residues. V lost 8 bases and J 5 bases, leaving 21 bases between the germline ends. Germline V CDR1 and CDR2: GTSNPN, SVGIG (reference sequence). The CDR3 sequence: CARGGRGGWTGELFF. The CDR3 DNA is TGTGCCCGAGGGGGGAGAGGAGGGTGGACCGGGGAGCTGTTTTTT.

This clone was detected once. The chain uses TRBV19 and TRBJ1-5; D remains unclear. V shed 8 bases and J shed 0 bases, with 14 bases lying between them. This CDR3 has 15 residues. Per the germline V gene, CDR1 is LNHDA and CDR2 is SQIVND (reference sequence). The CDR3, as DNA: TGTGCCAGTCAGACTGACAAGTATAGCAATCAGCCCCAGCATTTT. Translated: CASQTDKYSNQPQHF.

The V and J genes are TRBV28 and TRBJ1-1, with D possibly being TRBD1 (5 bases). The V end was cut by 8 bases, the J end by 1 base, with 14 bases between. Per the germline V gene, CDR1 is MDHEN and CDR2 is SYDVKM. This CDR3 comprises 14 residues. The CDR3, as DNA: TGTGCCAGCCGAAGAGGGGAGGGGAACACTGAAGCTTTCTTT. Amino acid sequence: CASRRGEGNTEAFF.

The chain uses TRBV25-1 and TRBJ1-5, with 8 nucleotides matching TRBD1. The CDR3 sequence is 15 residues long. Per the germline V gene, CDR1 is MGHDK and CDR2 is SYGVNS. J was trimmed by 5 bases and V by 8 bases; bases with no gene match: 11. The DNA for the CDR3 is TGTGCCAGCGCCTCCTCGGACAGGGCCGATCAGCCCCAGCATTTT. This translates into CASASSDRADQPQHF.

This rearrangement joins TRBV11-3 to TRBJ1-2; D gene ambiguous. Germline V gene data show CDR1 as SGHNT and CDR2 as YENEEA. V was cut by 1 base and J by 6 bases, with 3 bases left in between. The CDR3 spans 11 residues. The CDR3 here is CASSLGDGYTF. The DNA of the CDR3 is TGTGCCAGCAGCTTAGGCGATGGCTACACCTTC.

The chain uses TRBV4-3 and TRBJ2-7; D ambiguous. Germline V gives CDR1 LGHNA, CDR2 YSLEER. The CDR3 sequence is 14 residues long. V dropped 0 bases and J dropped 3 bases, with 9 bases sitting between them. The CDR3 DNA reads TGCGCCAGCAGCCAAGATCGGGCCATCTACGAGCAGTACTTC. This translates into CASSQDRAIYEQYF.

J is TRBJ1-5 and V is TRBV19; the match to TRBD1 covers 10 bases. V shed 6 bases, J shed 4 bases, and the junction held 12 bases outside the gene matches. Germline CDR1 is LNHDA and CDR2 is SQIVND (reference sequence). This CDR3 is 17 amino acids long. As DNA, the CDR3 is TGTGCCAGTAGCTTTTTGTATCCGGGACAGGGGAATCAGCCCCAGCATTTT. Its protein is CASSFLYPGQGNQPQHF.

This chain uses TRBV5-1 with TRBJ1-1; TRBD1 aligns across 12 bases. Trimming removed 4 bases from V and 1 base from J; junction bases left unmatched: 2. CDR3 length: 15 residues. Germline V gene lookup returns CDR1 SGHRS and CDR2 YFSETQ. The CDR3 DNA reads TGCGCCAGCAGCGGGACAGGGGGCGAGAACACTGAAGCTTTCTTT. Its translation is CASSGTGGENTEAFF.

The CDR3 loop is CAWRQGFGGYTF. CDR3 bases: TGTGCCTGGAGACAGGGGTTCGGCGGCTACACCTTC. The chain joins TRBV30 to TRBJ1-2; 7 bases fit TRBD1. The CDR3 sequence is 12 residues long. Trimming took 3 bases from V and 8 from J; bases not matched to a gene: 6. The germline gives CDR1 GTSNPN, CDR2 SVGIG (reference sequence).

J is TRBJ1-2 and V is TRBV19, with 10 bases identical to TRBD1. The junction had 14 bases not matched to a gene; V was cut back by 5 bases and J by 8 bases. The germline V gene encodes CDR1 LNHDA and CDR2 SQIVND (reference sequence). The CDR3 consists of 16 residues. The CDR3 loop is CASSPSDRGRAEGYTF. In nucleotides, the CDR3 is TGTGCCAGTAGTCCCTCCGACAGGGGGCGCGCGGAAGGCTACACCTTC.

The chain uses TRBV19 and TRBJ2-7; D call uncertain. Trimming pared 10 bases from V and 4 bases from J, leaving 14 bases between. Germline V lookup: CDR1 LNHDA, CDR2 SQIVND (reference sequence). The CDR3 is 12 amino acids. CDR3 amino acids: CAKRESGYEQYV. CDR3 bases: TGTGCCAAAAGAGAGAGTGGTTACGAGCAGTACGTC.

The chain employs TRBV10-3 and TRBJ2-5; a possible D gene is TRBD2 (5 bases). CDR1 and CDR2 (germline): ENHRY, SYGVKD. The CDR3 has 14 residues. Between the trimmed V and J ends, which lost 10 bases and 1 base, there was a span of 16 bases. CDR3 region: CATGVDKIQETQYF. CDR3 bases: TGTGCCACCGGGGTGGATAAGATCCAAGAGACCCAGTACTTC.

The chain employs TRBV11-3 and TRBJ2-5, with 9 bases aligning to TRBD2. The J segment lost 0 bases and the V segment lost 2 bases, leaving 7 bases of the junction unmatched. The CDR3 runs 17 residues. Germline assignment: CDR1 SGHNT and CDR2 YENEEA. The CDR3 DNA reads as TGTGCCAGCAGCTTACGTGGCGGGGGGGGACACCAAGAGACCCAGTACTTC. Protein sequence: CASSLRGGGGHQETQYF.